This T cell receptor (beta chain) was observed in a study of blood T cells in healthy people across ages. The second PCR ran roughly 7 to 11 cycles with a sample-barcoded 5' primer and J-beta primers. TCRdb called the 5' RACE reads again in MiXCR, with one record for every CDR3 protein. The top ten hold around a fifth of the sample, which has 600,000 to 850,000 distinct CDR3 sequences, 40% to 45% seen once. About this clonotype itself: Antigen: not known.

Regarding the study as a whole: TCR beta diversity, measured per million T cells, fell in a roughly linear way with age.

Germline V gene sequence: CDR1 MNHEY, CDR2 SVGAGI. Trimming removed 0 bases at V and 1 base at J, with 9 bases between. The CDR3 totals 15 residues. Whenever a sample was processed, at least 6 million PBMCs were isolated. The sequence came from a woman aged 60-75 years in good health. The sequenced material came from blood. The rearrangement joins TRBV6-5 to TRBJ1-1, with D perhaps matching TRBD1 (6 bases). CDR3 loop: CASSYSGHSNTEAFF. Written as DNA, the CDR3 is TGTGCCAGCAGTTACTCGGGACACTCGAACACTGAAGCTTTCTTT.